This T cell receptor beta chain stems from a study of blood T cell repertoires in COVID-19 (dated by TCRdb to 2020 to 2022). In terms of the full investigation: Samples covering the acute and convalescent phases of COVID-19 were provided by collaborators in the United States, Italy and Spain. The prospective study material was composed of cDNA or gDNA derived from T cells, B-cell-depleted T cells, or PBMCs. The dataset comprised deeply sampled blood TCRbeta repertoires from subjects exposed to, actively infected with, or recovered from COVID-19. The repertoires were released in a freely available public database meant as a resource for research on the immune response to SARS-CoV-2. The samples were drawn from the first 160 participants of the ongoing ImmuneRACE study and from 1,254 subjects provided by 6 global collaborators. The sample metadata nearly always contained a de-identified subject ID, COVID-19 status, age in years and sex. Where HLA class I and class II types were available, the types were taken from metadata supplied by the sample provider, not from assay-based typing.

CDR1 and CDR2 were assigned from the germline V gene (reference sequence) as LGHDT and YNNKEL. V loses 4 bases of germline sequence and J loses 9 bases, and the interval between the two ends is 10 bases. Inclusive of the bounding cysteine and phenylalanine, the CDR3 is 12 residues long. Just CDR3 DNA is preserved here, 36 bases in frame from base 1. This clone was recorded once. Its antigen is not yet known. No clone much larger than this one lies a single base away; base qualities are absent. TCRbeta CDR3 regions were amplified from genomic DNA using the immunoSEQ Assay, a bias-controlled multiplex PCR. Turning to the authors' computational methods: The number of nucleated cells in each sample was estimated from the amplification of reference gene primers within the assay. To quantify the absolute abundance of each unique TCRbeta CDR3 rearrangement, sequence reads were collapsed and filtered. Productive Simpson clonality was computed per sample as the square root of Simpson's diversity index over productive rearrangements. The table was pulled from immuneACCESS by TCRdb, which kept in-frame rearrangements only. Such tables lose some clones; where checked, under half of the loss comes from unresolved V genes, and the rest has no known cause. The V and J calls and the clone size are those of that table, but D and trimming were determined from the DNA. The sample contains about 230,000 clones, 83% of them found a single time. The ten largest account for 2.6% of the sample.

The investigation overall reported the following: The amount of clinical and demographic metadata varied by source and participant and was provided uncurated.

Collaborating institutions collected whole blood in K2EDTA tubes following their own protocols. For TCRbeta analysis, collaborators shipped samples in one of three forms: frozen whole blood, isolated PBMCs, or DNA extracted from either of those sample types. The chain employs TRBV3-1 (or the pseudogene TRBV3-2) and TRBJ2-1; a tentative D call is TRBD1 (5 bases match). The clonotype comes from a woman aged 70-85 years with active or convalescent COVID-19. The sequencing sample was made of peripheral blood. CDR3 protein: CASSPVGAEQFF. The DNA sequence is as follows: TGTGCCAGCAGCCCGGTAGGGGCTGAGCAGTTCTTC.